Listed below are T cell receptor beta chains from one sample, sequenced in a study of the immune and genomic landscape of osteosarcoma. The table came from immunoSEQ multiplex PCR; TCRdb's copy has only in-frame clones and leaves some out. The sample records about 10,000 clones, 60% to 85% being singletons. Sequenced: osteosarcoma tumor tissue from the lung. The origin of the receptors is a human donor with osteosarcoma. CDR3s include the opening cysteine and the closing phenylalanine or tryptophan. Each record gives: D gene, V gene, J gene, CDR3 length, clone size, CDR3 protein, CDR3 DNA. A D gene is named only where the DNA matches it firmly. Size tells how often a clone was seen (once, few, many) or the class of an expanded clone, and some rows leave it out.

TRBD2	TRBV29-1	TRBJ2-7	13	NA	CSVEDGTSDEQYF	TGCAGCGTTGAAGATGGGACTAGCGACGAGCAGTACTTC
NA	TRBV9	TRBJ1-2	13	few	CASSETRYGGYTF	TGTGCCAGCAGCGAGACTCGATATGGAGGCTACACCTTC
NA	TRBV21-1	TRBJ2-2	14	NA	CASSKKGLAGELFF	TGTGCCAGCAGCAAAAAAGGACTAGCCGGGGAGCTGTTTTTT
TRBD1	TRBV6-1	TRBJ1-2	16	once	CASSEAPDRVNYGYTF	TGTGCCAGCAGTGAAGCCCCCGACAGGGTAAACTATGGCTACACCTTC
NA	TRBV4-2	TRBJ2-1	17	NA	CASSQEGGLRGGSEQFF	TGTGCCAGCAGCCAAGAAGGGGGGCTCCGTGGAGGGAGTGAGCAGTTCTTC
TRBD1	TRBV9	TRBJ1-1	17	NA	CASSANPRGRVGTEAFF	TGTGCCAGCAGCGCAAACCCCAGGGGGCGCGTAGGCACTGAAGCTTTCTTT
TRBD2	TRBV2	TRBJ2-7	15	few	CASSEFPRAGDEQYF	TGTGCCAGCAGTGAATTCCCTCGAGCGGGAGATGAGCAGTACTTC
TRBD1	TRBV27	TRBJ1-6	14	NA	CASRQGTYNSPLHF	TGTGCCAGCAGACAGGGGACCTATAATTCACCCCTCCACTTT
TRBD1	TRBV19	TRBJ1-2	16	NA	CASSIPTGTGRSGYTF	TGTGCCAGTAGTATCCCGACCGGGACAGGGCGATCTGGCTACACCTTC
NA	TRBV6-6	TRBJ2-1	12	NA	CAISEQGNEQFF	TGTGCCATCTCTGAACAAGGGAATGAGCAGTTCTTC
TRBD1	TRBV9	TRBJ2-7	15	NA	CASKGGTGFSYEQYF	TGTGCCAGCAAAGGGGGCACCGGTTTCTCCTACGAGCAGTACTTC
NA	TRBV4-2	TRBJ2-1	14	few	CASSQGTSYNEQFF	TGTGCCAGCAGCCAAGGGACTTCTTACAATGAGCAGTTCTTC
NA	TRBV5-4	TRBJ2-7	12	NA	CASRRDGYEQYF	TGTGCCAGCAGACGAGACGGCTACGAGCAGTACTTC
NA	TRBV6-5	TRBJ2-1	14	few	CASSYEIAYNEQFF	TGTGCCAGCAGTTACGAGATAGCATACAATGAGCAGTTCTTC
NA	TRBV5-1	TRBJ1-1	16	NA	CASSLEVLGGLTEAFF	TGCGCCAGCAGCTTGGAGGTCCTGGGGGGGTTAACTGAAGCTTTCTTT
NA	TRBV28	TRBJ2-7	11	NA	CASSQGYEQYF	TGTGCCAGCAGTCAAGGTTACGAGCAGTACTTC
NA	TRBV21-1	TRBJ2-7	10	NA	CASSKREQYF	TGTGCCAGCAGCAAACGGGAGCAGTACTTC